The rows below give T cell receptor beta chains drawn from one sample of a study of Graves' ophthalmopathy and Graves' hyperthyroidism. TCRdb re-derived calls from the multiplex PCR reads in MiXCR, one entry per CDR3 protein. The sample lists 400,000 to 500,000 distinct CDR3 sequences; around 21% were seen once. The sample comprised peripheral blood. The receptors derive from a woman aged 18-30 years with stable Graves' hyperthyroidism. The CDR3 runs from the conserved cysteine through the conserved F or W. A D gene is named only where the DNA matches it firmly. The size entry is marked missing in some rows and otherwise reads once, few, many or a size class.

v_gene: TRBV7-2; j_gene: TRBJ1-6; abundance: many; d_gene: .; CDR3aa: CARAGTQNNSPLHF; CDR3nt: TGTGCCAGGGCCGGGACACAAAATAATTCACCCCTCCACTTT
v_gene: TRBV7-9; j_gene: TRBJ2-5; abundance: many; d_gene: .; CDR3aa: CASSSWGEETQYF; CDR3nt: TGTGCCAGCAGCTCATGGGGGGAAGAGACCCAGTACTTC
v_gene: TRBV12-3/TRBV12-4; j_gene: TRBJ2-1; abundance: few; d_gene: .; CDR3aa: CASAITDEQFF; CDR3nt: TGTGCCAGCGCAATTACCGATGAGCAGTTCTTC
v_gene: TRBV2; j_gene: TRBJ2-7; abundance: .; d_gene: .; CDR3aa: CASSEARQRYEQYF; CDR3nt: TGTGCCAGCAGTGAAGCGCGGCAGCGCTACGAGCAGTACTTC
v_gene: TRBV12-3/TRBV12-4; j_gene: TRBJ2-7; abundance: many; d_gene: TRBD2; CDR3aa: CASSSLAGSYEQYF; CDR3nt: TGTGCCAGCAGTTCCCTAGCGGGGTCCTACGAGCAGTACTTC
v_gene: TRBV15; j_gene: TRBJ2-2; abundance: many; d_gene: .; CDR3aa: CATSRDRGGTGELFF; CDR3nt: TGTGCCACCAGCAGAGACAGGGGCGGCACCGGGGAGCTGTTTTTT
v_gene: TRBV30; j_gene: TRBJ1-1; abundance: many; d_gene: .; CDR3aa: CAWSVHRGNEAFF; CDR3nt: TGTGCCTGGAGTGTACATCGAGGAAATGAAGCTTTCTTT
v_gene: TRBV7-9; j_gene: TRBJ2-5; abundance: many; d_gene: .; CDR3aa: CASSLAVTQKETQYF; CDR3nt: TGTGCCAGCAGCTTAGCGGTCACTCAGAAAGAGACCCAGTACTTC
v_gene: TRBV11-2; j_gene: TRBJ2-7; abundance: many; d_gene: .; CDR3aa: CASSLVGGRLEQYF; CDR3nt: TGTGCCAGCAGCTTAGTTGGGGGCCGACTGGAGCAGTACTTC
v_gene: TRBV7-2; j_gene: TRBJ2-7; abundance: many; d_gene: TRBD1; CDR3aa: CASSMRQGPSYEQYF; CDR3nt: TGTGCCAGCAGCATGAGACAGGGGCCCTCCTACGAGCAGTACTTC
v_gene: TRBV19; j_gene: TRBJ1-1; abundance: many; d_gene: TRBD1; CDR3aa: CASSPQGTGGIEAFF; CDR3nt: TGTGCCAGTAGTCCCCAAGGGACAGGGGGCATTGAAGCTTTCTTT
v_gene: TRBV12-3/TRBV12-4; j_gene: TRBJ1-5; abundance: many; d_gene: .; CDR3aa: CASSPTLSHYSNQPQHF; CDR3nt: TGTGCCAGCAGTCCAACGTTGTCACACTATAGCAATCAGCCCCAGCATTTT
v_gene: TRBV20-1; j_gene: TRBJ2-7; abundance: many; d_gene: .; CDR3aa: CSASETGYEQYF; CDR3nt: TGCAGTGCTAGCGAGACAGGATACGAGCAGTACTTC
v_gene: TRBV3-1; j_gene: TRBJ2-2; abundance: .; d_gene: TRBD2; CDR3aa: CASSQDISGIDGELFF; CDR3nt: TGTGCCAGCAGCCAAGATATCAGCGGGATAGACGGGGAGCTGTTTTTT
v_gene: TRBV19; j_gene: TRBJ2-7; abundance: many; d_gene: TRBD1; CDR3aa: CASSIYRGHYEQYF; CDR3nt: TGTGCCAGTAGTATCTACAGGGGGCACTACGAGCAGTACTTC
v_gene: TRBV30; j_gene: TRBJ2-7; abundance: .; d_gene: .; CDR3aa: CACHQGQMFNYEQYF; CDR3nt: TGTGCCTGCCACCAGGGCCAGATGTTTAACTACGAGCAGTACTTC